One TCR beta chain is described in this entry. From germline, CDR1 is MGHRA and CDR2 YSYEKL. The length of the CDR3 is 18 residues. V shed 4 bases, J shed 6 bases, and the junction held 18 bases outside the gene matches. This sample was taken from a study of blood T cell repertoires in COVID-19. Study-level information: Both acute and convalescent COVID-19 samples were obtained from the United States, Italy and Spain. Sources were T cells, B-cell-depleted T cells, or PBMCs; the material itself was cDNA or gDNA.

Methods used by the authors: Amplification of reference gene primers was used by the study to estimate nucleated cell counts. Generated by immunoSEQ multiplex PCR, the TCRdb table keeps only in-frame clones and is missing some. That table is the source of V, J and clone size, and D and trimming were worked out from the DNA. The sample yields about 100,000 clones, around four fifths seen once. J is TRBJ1-5 and V is TRBV4-1, with 7 bases aligning to TRBD1. The sample was peripheral blood. This receptor was taken from a man aged 65-85 years with active or convalescent COVID-19. CDR3 nucleotides: TGCGCCAGCAGCCGATACGAAGGAGGGGGCGGGAGGGCTCAGCCCCAGCATTTT. Its translation is CASSRYEGGGGRAQPQHF.